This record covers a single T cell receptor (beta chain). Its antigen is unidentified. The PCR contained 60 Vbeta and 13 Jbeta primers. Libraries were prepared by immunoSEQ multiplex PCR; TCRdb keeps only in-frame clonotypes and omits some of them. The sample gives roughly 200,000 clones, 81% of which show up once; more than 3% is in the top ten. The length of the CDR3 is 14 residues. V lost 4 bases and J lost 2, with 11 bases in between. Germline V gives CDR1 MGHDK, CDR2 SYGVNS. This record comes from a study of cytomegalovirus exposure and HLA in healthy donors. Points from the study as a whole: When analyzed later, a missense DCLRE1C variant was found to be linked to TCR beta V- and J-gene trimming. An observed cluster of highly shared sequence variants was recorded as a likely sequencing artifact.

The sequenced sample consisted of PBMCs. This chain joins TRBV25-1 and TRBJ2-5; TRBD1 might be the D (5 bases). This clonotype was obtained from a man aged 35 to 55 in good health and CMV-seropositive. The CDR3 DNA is TGTGCCAGCAGTGTAGGGCAGGGACAAGAGACCCAGTACTTC. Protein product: CASSVGQGQETQYF.